These T cell receptor beta chains were read from a single sample in a study of vaccination effects on CD4 cells after COVID-19. The antigens these receptors bind are not known. Sequencing was performed with immunoSEQ multiplex PCR; in TCRdb, only in-frame clones are kept and a portion is missing. The sample includes tens of thousands of clones, nearly 75% seen only once; the top ten take 5.4%. The material sequenced was CD4+ T cells from PBMCs cultured without peptide, taken after COVID-19 vaccination. The source is a human donor who had a prior SARS-CoV-2 infection. The CDR3 runs from the conserved cysteine through the conserved F or W. The D gene is left open where the match is weak. For some rows the clone size is stated as once, few or many, or as a class when expanded; others skip it.

-,TRBJ2-2,TRBD2,16,TRBV28,TGTGCCAGCAGTGCTGGTAGCGGGAGGGTGGCCGGGGAGCTGTTTTTT,CASSAGSGRVAGELFF
-,TRBJ1-1,TRBD1,15,TRBV11-3,TGTGCCAGCAGCTTAGGTCAGGGGGCAGACACTGAAGCTTTCTTT,CASSLGQGADTEAFF
-,TRBJ1-4,-,14,TRBV13,TGTGCCAGCAGCTTGGGTGCGAAAAATGAAAAACTGTTTTTT,CASSLGAKNEKLFF
-,TRBJ2-7,-,13,TRBV19,TGTGCCAGTAGCGGGATGACCTCGGGGGAGCAGTACTTC,CASSGMTSGEQYF
-,TRBJ2-6,-,14,TRBV29-1,TGCAGCGTATCAGGGGAATCCGGGGCCAACGTCCTGACTTTC,CSVSGESGANVLTF
-,TRBJ2-7,-,13,TRBV4-2,TGTGCCAGCAGCCAAGAATGGGGGCGCGAGCAGTACTTC,CASSQEWGREQYF
-,TRBJ2-5,-,14,TRBV3-1/TRBV3-2,TGTGCCAGCAGTCTGGCCGGGGCCCAAGAGACCCAGTACTTC,CASSLAGAQETQYF
-,TRBJ2-7,-,14,TRBV19,TGTGCCAGTAGTCTCCGGGACGGAGAGTACGAGCAGTACTTC,CASSLRDGEYEQYF
-,TRBJ2-5,-,14,TRBV5-4,TGTGCCAGCGGATCCGGGACAAGTGGTGAGACCCAGTACTTC,CASGSGTSGETQYF
few,TRBJ2-7,-,15,TRBV6-5,TGTGCCAGCCCTTTTCCGGGCGACGTACCCTACGAGCAGTACTTC,CASPFPGDVPYEQYF
-,TRBJ1-6,-,16,TRBV21-1,TGTGCCAGCAGCAATAGACAGGGGGTCATTAATTCACCCCTCCACTTT,CASSNRQGVINSPLHF
few,TRBJ2-5,TRBD2,17,TRBV4-1,TGCGCCAGCAGCCAAGGCATTCCTAGGACTAGCGGTATGCCCCAGTACTTC,CASSQGIPRTSGMPQYF
-,TRBJ2-3,-,14,TRBV9,TGTGCCAGCTCTGGAGGGACTTCGATAGATACGCAGTATTTT,CASSGGTSIDTQYF
-,TRBJ1-2,TRBD1,14,TRBV19,TGTGCCAGTAGTATAGCGGGGACAGGGACAGGCTACACCTTC,CASSIAGTGTGYTF
-,TRBJ1-6,-,14,TRBV5-4,TGTGCCAGCAGCTTCGGGCGCGGTTATTCACCCCTCCACTTT,CASSFGRGYSPLHF
-,TRBJ2-5,-,16,TRBV6-1,TGTGCCAGCAGTGAGGAGGCAGCGGACTGGGCTGAGACCCAGTACTTC,CASSEEAADWAETQYF
once,TRBJ2-3,-,11,TRBV20-1,TGCAGTGCTAGAAGGGACGATACGCAGTATTTT,CSARRDDTQYF
-,TRBJ2-3,TRBD2,16,TRBV7-2,TGTGCCAGCAGCTTAGGTGTTAGCGGGTACACAGATACGCAGTATTTT,CASSLGVSGYTDTQYF
once,TRBJ2-4,-,16,TRBV2,TGTGCCAGCAGTGAAGCTGGTCGGGCGGCCAAAAACATTCAGTACTTC,CASSEAGRAAKNIQYF
-,TRBJ2-2,TRBD2,15,TRBV3-1/TRBV3-2,TGTGCCAGCAGCCGCGGGGGGGTCAGCACCGGGGAGCTGTTTTTT,CASSRGGVSTGELFF
-,TRBJ2-1,TRBD1,17,TRBV18,TGTGCCAGCTCACCAGGGCCGGGCAGGGGGCAAGGCAATGAGCAGTTCTTC,CASSPGPGRGQGNEQFF
-,TRBJ1-3,-,15,TRBV11-2,TGTGCCAGCAGCTTAGGAGGGGCGACGGGAAACACCATATATTTT,CASSLGGATGNTIYF
-,TRBJ2-4,-,13,TRBV6-5,TGTGAGGGTCATTGGTCATCCAAAAACATTCAGTACTTC,CEGHWSSKNIQYF
few,TRBJ2-7,TRBD1,14,TRBV9,TGTGCCAGCAGCGTATCGGGGACAGCGTACGAGCAGTACTTC,CASSVSGTAYEQYF
-,TRBJ1-2,-,13,TRBV3-1/TRBV3-2,TGTGCCAGCAGCCTAAAGCCCGAGCGGGGCTACACCTTC,CASSLKPERGYTF
few,TRBJ2-3,-,16,TRBV6-1,TGTGCCAGCAGTGAACCCTTTCGGACTAGCACAGATACGCAGTATTTT,CASSEPFRTSTDTQYF
-,TRBJ1-5,-,13,TRBV12-5,TGTGCTAGTGGGACAGAGAGCAATCAGCCCCAGCATTTT,CASGTESNQPQHF
-,TRBJ2-3,-,11,TRBV20-1,TGCAGTGCAGCAGACGCAGATACGCAGTATTTT,CSAADADTQYF
few,TRBJ2-1,TRBD2,16,TRBV18,TGTGCCAGCTCACCGCGGCGGGGGAGCTCCTACAATGAGCAGTTCTTC,CASSPRRGSSYNEQFF
-,TRBJ2-5,TRBD1,14,TRBV27,TGTGCCAGCAGTTCCCTGGGCCCAGGGGGGACCCAGTACTTC,CASSSLGPGGTQYF
-,TRBJ1-2,-,15,TRBV5-1,TGCGCCAGCAGCTTTGGGGATGGTGGAACTTATGGCTACACCTTC,CASSFGDGGTYGYTF
-,TRBJ2-3,TRBD2,16,TRBV5-1,TGCGCCAGCAGCTTGGGCGGGACTAGAGGCACAGATACGCAGTATTTT,CASSLGGTRGTDTQYF
-,TRBJ2-1,-,16,TRBV5-1,TGCGCCAGCAGTAAGGTCGGGTTGGGGGGATACAATGAGCAGTTCTTC,CASSKVGLGGYNEQFF